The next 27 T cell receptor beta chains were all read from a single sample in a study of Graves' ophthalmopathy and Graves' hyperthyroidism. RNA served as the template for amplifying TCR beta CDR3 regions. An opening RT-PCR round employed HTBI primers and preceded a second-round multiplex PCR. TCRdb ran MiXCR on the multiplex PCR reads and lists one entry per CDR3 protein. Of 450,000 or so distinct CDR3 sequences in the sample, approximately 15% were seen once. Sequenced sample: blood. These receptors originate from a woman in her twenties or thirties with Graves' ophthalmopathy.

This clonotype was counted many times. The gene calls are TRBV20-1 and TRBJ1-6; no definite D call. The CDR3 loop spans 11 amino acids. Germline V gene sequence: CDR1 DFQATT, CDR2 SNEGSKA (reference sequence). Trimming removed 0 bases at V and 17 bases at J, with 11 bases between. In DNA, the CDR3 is TGCAGTGCTAGAGATAGGGCAGCCATCCACTTT. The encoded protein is CSARDRAAIHF.

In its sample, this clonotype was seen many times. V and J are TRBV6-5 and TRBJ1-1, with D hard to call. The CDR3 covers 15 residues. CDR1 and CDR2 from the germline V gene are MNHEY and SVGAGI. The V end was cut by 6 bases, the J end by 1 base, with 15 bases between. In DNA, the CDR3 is TGTGCCAGCAGGCCACCTTATCCCGGGAACACTGAAGCTTTCTTT. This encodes CASRPPYPGNTEAFF.

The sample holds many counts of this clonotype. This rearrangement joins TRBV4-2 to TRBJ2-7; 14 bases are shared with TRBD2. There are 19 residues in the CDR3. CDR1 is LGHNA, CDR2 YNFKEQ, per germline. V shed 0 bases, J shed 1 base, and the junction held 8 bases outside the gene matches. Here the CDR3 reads CASSQDEVGLAGESYEQYF. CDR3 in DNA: TGTGCCAGCAGCCAAGACGAGGTGGGACTAGCGGGAGAGTCCTACGAGCAGTACTTC.

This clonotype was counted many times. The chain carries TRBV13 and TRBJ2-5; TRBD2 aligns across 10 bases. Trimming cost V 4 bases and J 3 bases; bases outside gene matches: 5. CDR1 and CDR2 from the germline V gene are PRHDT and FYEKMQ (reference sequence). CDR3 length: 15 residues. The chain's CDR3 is CASSSGTSDEETQYF. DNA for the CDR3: TGTGCCAGCAGCTCCGGGACTAGCGACGAAGAGACCCAGTACTTC.

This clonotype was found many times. CDR3 coding DNA: TGCGCCAGCAGTGGGTGGGTCGACAGGGGGTGGCAGCCCCAGCATTTT. Protein product: CASSGWVDRGWQPQHF. V and J are TRBV10-2 and TRBJ1-5, with 9 bases identical to TRBD1. CDR1 is WSHSY and CDR2 is SAAADI in the germline V gene. J was trimmed by 7 bases and V by 4 bases; bases with no gene match: 11. This CDR3 spans 16 amino acids.

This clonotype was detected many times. The CDR3 DNA sequence: TGTGCCAGCAGCCTGGGTTCAGATACGCAGTATTTT. Its protein product is CASSLGSDTQYF. This sequence joins TRBV6-2 or TRBV6-3 and TRBJ2-3, with D hard to call. Trimming removed 6 bases at V and 4 bases at J, with 8 bases between. This CDR3 region has 12 residues. The germline CDR1 and CDR2 sequences are MNHEY and SVGEGT.

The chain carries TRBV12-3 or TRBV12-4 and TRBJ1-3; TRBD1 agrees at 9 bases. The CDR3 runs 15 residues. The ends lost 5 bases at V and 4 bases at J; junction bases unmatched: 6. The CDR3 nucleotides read TGTGCCAGCAGTGTCCGGACAGGGGTCGGAAACACCATATATTTT. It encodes CASSVRTGVGNTIYF.

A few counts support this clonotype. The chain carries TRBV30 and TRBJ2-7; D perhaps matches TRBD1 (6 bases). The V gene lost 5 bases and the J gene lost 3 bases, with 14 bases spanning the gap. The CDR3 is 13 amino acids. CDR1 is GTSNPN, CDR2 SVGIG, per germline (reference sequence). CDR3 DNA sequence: TGTGCCTGGTCCCGGGACACCTTCTACGAGCAGTACTTC. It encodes CAWSRDTFYEQYF.

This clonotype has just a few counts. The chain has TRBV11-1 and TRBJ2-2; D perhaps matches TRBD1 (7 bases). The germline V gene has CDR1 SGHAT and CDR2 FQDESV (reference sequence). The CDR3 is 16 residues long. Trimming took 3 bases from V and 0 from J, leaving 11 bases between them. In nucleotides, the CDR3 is TGTGCCAGCAGCTTGGGGGGACAGCCGAACACCGGGGAGCTGTTTTTT. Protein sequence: CASSLGGQPNTGELFF. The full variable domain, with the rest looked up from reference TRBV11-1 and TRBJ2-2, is EAEVAQSPRYKITEKSQAVAFWCDPISGHATLYWYRQILGQGPELLVQFQDESVVDDSQLPKDRFSAERLKGVDSTLKIQPAELGDSAMYLCASSLGGQPNTGELFFGEGSRLTVL.

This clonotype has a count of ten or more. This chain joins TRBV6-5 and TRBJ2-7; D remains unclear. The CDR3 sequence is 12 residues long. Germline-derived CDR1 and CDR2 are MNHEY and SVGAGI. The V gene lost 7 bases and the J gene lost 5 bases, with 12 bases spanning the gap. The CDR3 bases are TGTGCCAGCAAAGCCCCTGAAAACGAGCAGTACTTC. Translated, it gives CASKAPENEQYF.

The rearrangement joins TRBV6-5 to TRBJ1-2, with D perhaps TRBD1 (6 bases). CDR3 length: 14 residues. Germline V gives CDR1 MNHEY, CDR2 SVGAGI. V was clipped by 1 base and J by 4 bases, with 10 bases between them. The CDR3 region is CASSYLLGGYGYTF. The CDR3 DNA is TGTGCCAGCAGTTACTTACTAGGGGGCTATGGCTACACCTTC.

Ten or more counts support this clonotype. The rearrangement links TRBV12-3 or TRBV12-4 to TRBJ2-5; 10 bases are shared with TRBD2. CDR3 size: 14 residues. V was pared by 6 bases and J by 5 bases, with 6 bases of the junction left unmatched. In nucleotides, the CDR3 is TGTGCCAGCAGGCTTAGCGGGGGGAGCGAGACCCAGTACTTC. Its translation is CASRLSGGSETQYF.

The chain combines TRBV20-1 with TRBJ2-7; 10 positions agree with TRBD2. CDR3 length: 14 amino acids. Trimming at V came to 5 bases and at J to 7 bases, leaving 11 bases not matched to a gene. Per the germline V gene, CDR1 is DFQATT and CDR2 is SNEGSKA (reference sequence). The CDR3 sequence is CSAPILAGVREQYF. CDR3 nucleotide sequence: TGCAGTGCTCCAATCCTAGCGGGAGTCCGAGAGCAGTACTTC.

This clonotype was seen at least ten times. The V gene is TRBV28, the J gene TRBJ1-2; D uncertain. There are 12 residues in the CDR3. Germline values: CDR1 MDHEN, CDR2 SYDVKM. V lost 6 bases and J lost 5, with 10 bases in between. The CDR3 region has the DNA TGTGCCAGCAGGGACGGGTGGTATGGCTACACCTTC. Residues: CASRDGWYGYTF.

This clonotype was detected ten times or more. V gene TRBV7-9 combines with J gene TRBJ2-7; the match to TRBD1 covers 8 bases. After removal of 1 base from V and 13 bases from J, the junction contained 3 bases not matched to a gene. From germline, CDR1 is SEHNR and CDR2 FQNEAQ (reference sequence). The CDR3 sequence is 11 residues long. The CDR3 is CASSLGDRPYF. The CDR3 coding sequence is TGTGCCAGCAGCTTAGGGGACAGGCCCTACTTC.

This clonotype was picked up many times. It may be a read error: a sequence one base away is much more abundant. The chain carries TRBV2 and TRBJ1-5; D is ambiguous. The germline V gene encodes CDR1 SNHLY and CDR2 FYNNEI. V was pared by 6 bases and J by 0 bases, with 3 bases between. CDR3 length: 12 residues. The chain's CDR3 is CASRNSNQPQHF. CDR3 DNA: TGTGCCAGCAGAAATAGCAATCAGCCCCAGCATTTT.

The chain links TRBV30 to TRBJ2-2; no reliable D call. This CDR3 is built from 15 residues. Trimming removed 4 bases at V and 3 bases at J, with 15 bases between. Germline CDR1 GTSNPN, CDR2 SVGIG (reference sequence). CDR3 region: CAWNQLGRHTGELFF. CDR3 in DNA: TGTGCCTGGAACCAGCTGGGCAGACACACCGGGGAGCTGTTTTTT.

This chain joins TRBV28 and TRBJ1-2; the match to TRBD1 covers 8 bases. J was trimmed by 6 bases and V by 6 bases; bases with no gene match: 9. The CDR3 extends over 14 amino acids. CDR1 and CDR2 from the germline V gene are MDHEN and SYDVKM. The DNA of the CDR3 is TGTGCCAGCAGCGAGACAGGGGTTGTGGATGGCTACACCTTC. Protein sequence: CASSETGVVDGYTF.

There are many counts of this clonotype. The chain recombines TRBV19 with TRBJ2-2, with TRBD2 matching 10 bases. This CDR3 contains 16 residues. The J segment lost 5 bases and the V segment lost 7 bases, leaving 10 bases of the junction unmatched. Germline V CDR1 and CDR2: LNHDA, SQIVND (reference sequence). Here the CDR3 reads CASTRTSGGGTGELFF. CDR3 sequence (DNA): TGTGCCAGTACTCGGACTAGCGGAGGGGGTACCGGGGAGCTGTTTTTT.

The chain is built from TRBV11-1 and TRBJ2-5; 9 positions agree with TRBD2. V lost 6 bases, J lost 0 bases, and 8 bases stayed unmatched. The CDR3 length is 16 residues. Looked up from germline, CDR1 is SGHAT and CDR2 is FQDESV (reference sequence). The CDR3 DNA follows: TGTGCCAGCAGGTCCGCGCGGGGGGGGTACCAAGAGACCCAGTACTTC. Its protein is CASRSARGGYQETQYF.

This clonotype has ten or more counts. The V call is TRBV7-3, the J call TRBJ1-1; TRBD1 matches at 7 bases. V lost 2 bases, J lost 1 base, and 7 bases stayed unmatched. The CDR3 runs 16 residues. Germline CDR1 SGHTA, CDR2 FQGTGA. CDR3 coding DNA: TGTGCCAGCAGCTTAGTCCGGGACAGTCAGAACACTGAAGCTTTCTTT. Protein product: CASSLVRDSQNTEAFF.

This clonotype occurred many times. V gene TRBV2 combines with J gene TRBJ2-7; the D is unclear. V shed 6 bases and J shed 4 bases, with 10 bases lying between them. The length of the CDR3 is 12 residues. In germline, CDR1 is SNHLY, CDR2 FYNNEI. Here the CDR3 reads CASSPLNYEQYF. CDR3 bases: TGTGCCAGCAGCCCACTAAATTACGAGCAGTACTTC.

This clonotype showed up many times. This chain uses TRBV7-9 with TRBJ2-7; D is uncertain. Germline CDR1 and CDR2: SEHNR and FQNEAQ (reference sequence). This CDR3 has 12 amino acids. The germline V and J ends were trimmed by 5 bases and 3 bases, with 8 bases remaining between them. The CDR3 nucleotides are TGTGCCAGCAGCAAGGACCACTACGAGCAGTACTTC. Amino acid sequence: CASSKDHYEQYF. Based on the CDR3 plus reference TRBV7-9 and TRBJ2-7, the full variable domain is DTGVSQNPRHKITKRGQNVTFRCDPISEHNRLYWYRQTLGQGPEFLTYFQNEAQLEKSRLLSDRFSAERPKGSFSTLEIQRTEQGDSAMYLCASSKDHYEQYFGPGTRLTVT.

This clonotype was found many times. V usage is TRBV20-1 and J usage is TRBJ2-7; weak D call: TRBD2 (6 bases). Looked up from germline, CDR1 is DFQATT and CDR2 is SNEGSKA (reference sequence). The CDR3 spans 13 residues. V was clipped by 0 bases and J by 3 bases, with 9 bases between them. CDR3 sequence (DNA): TGCAGTGCTAGAGATCTGCGGGACTACGAGCAGTACTTC. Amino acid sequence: CSARDLRDYEQYF.

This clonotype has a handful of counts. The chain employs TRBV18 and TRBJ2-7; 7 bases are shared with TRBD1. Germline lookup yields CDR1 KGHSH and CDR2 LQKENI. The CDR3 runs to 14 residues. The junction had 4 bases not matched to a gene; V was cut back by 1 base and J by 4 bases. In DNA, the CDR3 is TGTGCCAGCTCACCACGGGACAGAATTTACGAGCAGTACTTC. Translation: CASSPRDRIYEQYF.

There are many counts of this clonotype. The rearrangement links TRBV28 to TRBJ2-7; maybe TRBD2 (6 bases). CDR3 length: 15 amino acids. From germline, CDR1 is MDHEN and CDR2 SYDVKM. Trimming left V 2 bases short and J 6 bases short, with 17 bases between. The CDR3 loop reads CASSLPGLRQSEQYF. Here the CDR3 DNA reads TGTGCCAGCAGTTTACCGGGACTCCGGCAAAGCGAGCAGTACTTC. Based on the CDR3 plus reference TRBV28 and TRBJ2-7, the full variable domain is DVKVTQSSRYLVKRTGEKVFLECVQDMDHENMFWYRQDPGLGLRLIYFSYDVKMKEKGDIPEGYSVSREKKERFSLILESASTNQTSMYLCASSLPGLRQSEQYFGPGTRLTVT.

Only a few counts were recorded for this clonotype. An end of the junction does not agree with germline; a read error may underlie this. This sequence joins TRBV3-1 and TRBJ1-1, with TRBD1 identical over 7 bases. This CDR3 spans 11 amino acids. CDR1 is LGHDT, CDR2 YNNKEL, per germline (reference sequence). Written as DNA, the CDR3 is TGTGCCAGCAGCGATACCGGGACAGCCCATTTT. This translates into CASSDTGTAHF.